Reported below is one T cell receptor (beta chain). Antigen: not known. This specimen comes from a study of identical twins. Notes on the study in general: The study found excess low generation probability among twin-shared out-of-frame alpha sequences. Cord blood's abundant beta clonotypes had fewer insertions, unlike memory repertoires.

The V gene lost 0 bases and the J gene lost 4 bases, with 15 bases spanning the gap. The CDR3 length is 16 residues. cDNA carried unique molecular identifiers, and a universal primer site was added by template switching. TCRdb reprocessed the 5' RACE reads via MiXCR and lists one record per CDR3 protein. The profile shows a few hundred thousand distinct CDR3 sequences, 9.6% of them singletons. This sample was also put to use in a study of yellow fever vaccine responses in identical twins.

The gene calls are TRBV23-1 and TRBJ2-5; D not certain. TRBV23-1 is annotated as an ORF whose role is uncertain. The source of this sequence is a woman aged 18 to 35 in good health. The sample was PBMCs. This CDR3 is CASSQSNRGDAETQYF. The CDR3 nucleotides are TGCGCCAGCAGTCAATCTAACAGAGGAGACGCAGAGACCCAGTACTTC.